This entry is about one T cell receptor (beta chain). The data stem from a study of T cell responses to AZD1222 COVID-19 vaccine. The germline V gene encodes CDR1 SGHDT and CDR2 YYEEEE. This CDR3 is built from 15 residues. Unmatched junction bases numbered 5, after V lost 4 bases and J lost 4 bases. Clones were sequenced by immunoSEQ multiplex PCR, and TCRdb holds only the in-frame ones, with some missing. In the table there are 95,000 to 120,000 clones, about 82% of which are singletons. The sequencing here drew on peripheral blood, taken on day 0 of AZD1222 vaccination. This chain links TRBV5-6 with TRBJ1-2; TRBD1 agrees at 12 bases. This sequence originates from an adult in good health. CDR3 DNA: TGTGCCAGCAGCAGGGGACAGGGGGCAGCCTATGGCTACACCTTC. Translation gives CASSRGQGAAYGYTF.